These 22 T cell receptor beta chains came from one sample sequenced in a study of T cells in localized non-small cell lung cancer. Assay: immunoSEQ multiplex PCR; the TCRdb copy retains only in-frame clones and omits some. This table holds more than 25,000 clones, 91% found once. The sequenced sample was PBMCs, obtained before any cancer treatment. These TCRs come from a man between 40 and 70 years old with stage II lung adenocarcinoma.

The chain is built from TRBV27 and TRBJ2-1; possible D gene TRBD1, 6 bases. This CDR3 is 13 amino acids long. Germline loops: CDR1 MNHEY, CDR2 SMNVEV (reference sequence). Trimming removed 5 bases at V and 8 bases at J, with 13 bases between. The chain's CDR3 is CASSPGTPDEQFF. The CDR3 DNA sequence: TGTGCCAGCAGTCCCGGGACACCGGATGAGCAGTTCTTC.

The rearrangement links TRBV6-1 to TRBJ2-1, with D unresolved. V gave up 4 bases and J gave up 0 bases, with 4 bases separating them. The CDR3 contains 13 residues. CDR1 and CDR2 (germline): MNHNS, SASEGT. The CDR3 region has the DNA TGTGCCAGCAGTGCTAGCTCCTACAATGAGCAGTTCTTC. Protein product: CASSASSYNEQFF.

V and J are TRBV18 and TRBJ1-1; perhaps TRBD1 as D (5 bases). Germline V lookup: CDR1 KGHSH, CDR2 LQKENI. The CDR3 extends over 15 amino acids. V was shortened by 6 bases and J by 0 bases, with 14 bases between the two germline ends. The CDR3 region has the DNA TGTGCCAGCTCGGGGACCTCACAACTGAACACTGAAGCTTTCTTT. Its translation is CASSGTSQLNTEAFF.

The CDR3 loop is CASSSGPPRGARETQYF. The CDR3 DNA reads as TGCGCCAGCAGCTCGGGTCCCCCCCGAGGGGCGAGAGAGACCCAGTACTTC. The chain uses TRBV5-1 and TRBJ2-5, with D possibly called TRBD1 or TRBD2 (5 bases each). This CDR3 is built from 17 residues. The V gene lost 3 bases and the J gene lost 4 bases, with 22 bases spanning the gap. Germline V lookup: CDR1 SGHRS, CDR2 YFSETQ.

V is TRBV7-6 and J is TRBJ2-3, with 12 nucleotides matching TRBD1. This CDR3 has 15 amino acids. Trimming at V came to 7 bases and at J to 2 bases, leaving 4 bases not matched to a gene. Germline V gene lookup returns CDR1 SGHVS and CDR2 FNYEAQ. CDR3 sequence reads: CASTGQGANTDTQYF. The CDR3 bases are TGTGCCAGCACGGGACAGGGGGCGAACACAGATACGCAGTATTTT.

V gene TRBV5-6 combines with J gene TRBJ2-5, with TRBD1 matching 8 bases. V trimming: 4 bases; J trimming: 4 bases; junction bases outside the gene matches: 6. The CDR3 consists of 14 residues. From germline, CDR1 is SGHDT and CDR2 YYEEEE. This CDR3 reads CASSGWDRPETQYF. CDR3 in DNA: TGTGCCAGCAGCGGGTGGGACAGGCCAGAGACCCAGTACTTC.

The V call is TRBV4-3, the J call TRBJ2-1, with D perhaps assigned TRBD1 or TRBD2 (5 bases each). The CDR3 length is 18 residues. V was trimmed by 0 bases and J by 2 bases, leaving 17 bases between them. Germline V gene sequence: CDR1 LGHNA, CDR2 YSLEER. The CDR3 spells CASSQDSLSRGPYNEQFF. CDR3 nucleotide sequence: TGCGCCAGCAGCCAAGATTCCCTGAGCCGGGGCCCCTACAATGAGCAGTTCTTC.

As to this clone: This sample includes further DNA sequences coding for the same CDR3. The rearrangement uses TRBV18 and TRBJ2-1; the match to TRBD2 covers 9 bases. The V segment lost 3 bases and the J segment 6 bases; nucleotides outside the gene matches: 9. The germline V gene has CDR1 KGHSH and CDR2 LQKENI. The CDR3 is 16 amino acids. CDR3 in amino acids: CASSPSRAGGSNEQFF. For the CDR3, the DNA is TGTGCCAGCTCACCTAGTAGAGCGGGAGGTTCCAATGAGCAGTTCTTC.

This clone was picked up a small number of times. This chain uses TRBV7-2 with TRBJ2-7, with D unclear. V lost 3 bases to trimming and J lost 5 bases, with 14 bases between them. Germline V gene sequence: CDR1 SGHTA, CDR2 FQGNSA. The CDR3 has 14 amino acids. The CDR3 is CASSFTPSRNEQYF. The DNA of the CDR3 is TGTGCCAGCAGCTTCACCCCTAGTAGGAACGAGCAGTACTTC.

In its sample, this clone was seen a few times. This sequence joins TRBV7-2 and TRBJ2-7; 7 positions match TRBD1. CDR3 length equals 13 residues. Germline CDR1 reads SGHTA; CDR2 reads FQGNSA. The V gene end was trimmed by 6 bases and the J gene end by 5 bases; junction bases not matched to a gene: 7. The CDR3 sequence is CASRRGPLNEQYF. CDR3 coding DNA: TGTGCCAGCAGGAGGGGGCCGTTGAACGAGCAGTACTTC.

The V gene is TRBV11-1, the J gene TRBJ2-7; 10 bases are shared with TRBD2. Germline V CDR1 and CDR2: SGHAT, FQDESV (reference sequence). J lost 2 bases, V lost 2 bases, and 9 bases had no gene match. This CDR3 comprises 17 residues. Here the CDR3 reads CASSLNHPGLAAYEQYF. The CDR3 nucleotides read TGTGCCAGCAGCTTAAATCACCCCGGACTAGCGGCCTACGAGCAGTACTTC.

CDR3 residues: CASSLAAGQVSEQYF. For the CDR3, the DNA is TGTGCCAGCAGCTTAGCGGCGGGACAGGTTAGCGAGCAGTACTTC. The J gene is TRBJ2-7, the V gene TRBV7-2; TRBD1 matches at 8 bases. Germline trimming cut 0 bases from V and 6 bases from J; bases unmatched to any gene: 7. Germline V CDR1 and CDR2: SGHTA, FQGNSA. The CDR3 has 15 amino acids. Full variable domain (outside the CDR3, taken from reference TRBV7-2 and TRBJ2-7): GAGVSQSPSNKVTEKGKDVELRCDPISGHTALYWYRQSLGQGLEFLIYFQGNSAPDKSGLPSDRFSAERTGGSVSTLTIQRTQQEDSAVYLCASSLAAGQVSEQYFGPGTRLTVT.

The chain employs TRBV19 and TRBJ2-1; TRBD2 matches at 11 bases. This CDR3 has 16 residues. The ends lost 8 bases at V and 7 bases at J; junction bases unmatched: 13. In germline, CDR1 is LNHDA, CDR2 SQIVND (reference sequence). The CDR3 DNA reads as TGTGCCAGTGTTTCTACGACTAGCGGGAAAGTGAATGAGCAGTTCTTC. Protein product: CASVSTTSGKVNEQFF. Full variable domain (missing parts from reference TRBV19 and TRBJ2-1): DGGITQSPKYLFRKEGQNVTLSCEQNLNHDAMYWYRQDPGQGLRLIYYSQIVNDFQKGDIAEGYSVSREKKESFPLTVTSAQKNPTAFYLCASVSTTSGKVNEQFFGPGTRLTVL.

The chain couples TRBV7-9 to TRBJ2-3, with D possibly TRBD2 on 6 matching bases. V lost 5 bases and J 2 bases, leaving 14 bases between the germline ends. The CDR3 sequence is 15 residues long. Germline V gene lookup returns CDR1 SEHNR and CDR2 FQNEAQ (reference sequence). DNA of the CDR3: TGTGCCAGCAGCGAAGGACTAACGACCACAGATACGCAGTATTTT. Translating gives CASSEGLTTTDTQYF.

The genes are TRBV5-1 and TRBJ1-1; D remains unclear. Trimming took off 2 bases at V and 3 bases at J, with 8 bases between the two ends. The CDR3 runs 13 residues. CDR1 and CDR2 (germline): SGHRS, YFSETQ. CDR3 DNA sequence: TGCGCCAGCAGCTTTGAGGGCTACACTGAAGCTTTCTTT. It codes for CASSFEGYTEAFF.

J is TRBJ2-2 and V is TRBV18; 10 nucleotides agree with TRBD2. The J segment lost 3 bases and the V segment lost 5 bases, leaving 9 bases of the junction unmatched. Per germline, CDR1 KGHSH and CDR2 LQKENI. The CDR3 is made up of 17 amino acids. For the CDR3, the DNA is TGTGCCAGCTCAGAATCCGGGCTAGCGGGAGACACCGGGGAGCTGTTTTTT. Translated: CASSESGLAGDTGELFF.

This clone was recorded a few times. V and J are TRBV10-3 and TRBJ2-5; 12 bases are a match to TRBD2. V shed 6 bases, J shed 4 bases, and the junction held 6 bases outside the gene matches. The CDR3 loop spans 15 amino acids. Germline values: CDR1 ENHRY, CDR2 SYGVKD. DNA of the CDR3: TGTGCCATCAGGGATCCGGGACTAGCGGGAGAGACCCAGTACTTC. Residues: CAIRDPGLAGETQYF.

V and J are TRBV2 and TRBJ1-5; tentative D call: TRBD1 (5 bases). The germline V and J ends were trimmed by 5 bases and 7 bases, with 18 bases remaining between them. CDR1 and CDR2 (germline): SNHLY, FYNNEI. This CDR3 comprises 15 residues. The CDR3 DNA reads TGTGCCAGCAGTAATGGCCTCGGGGGGGTGCAGCCCCAGCATTTT. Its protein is CASSNGLGGVQPQHF.

CDR3 in DNA: TGTGCCACCAGCAGAGATACAGGCCCCACCTACGAGCAGTACTTC. Its translation: CATSRDTGPTYEQYF. The chain couples TRBV15 to TRBJ2-7; D is possibly TRBD1 (5 bases). Germline V gene sequence: CDR1 LNHNV, CDR2 YYDKDF (reference sequence). The V end was cut by 0 bases, the J end by 2 bases, with 11 bases between. The CDR3 is made up of 15 amino acids.

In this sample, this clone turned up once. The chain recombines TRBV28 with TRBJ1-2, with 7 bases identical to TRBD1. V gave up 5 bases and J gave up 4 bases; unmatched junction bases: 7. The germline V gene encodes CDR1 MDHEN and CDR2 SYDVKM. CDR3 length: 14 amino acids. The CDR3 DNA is TGTGCCAGCAGTCCTCCGACAGGGAGCTATGGCTACACCTTC. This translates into CASSPPTGSYGYTF.

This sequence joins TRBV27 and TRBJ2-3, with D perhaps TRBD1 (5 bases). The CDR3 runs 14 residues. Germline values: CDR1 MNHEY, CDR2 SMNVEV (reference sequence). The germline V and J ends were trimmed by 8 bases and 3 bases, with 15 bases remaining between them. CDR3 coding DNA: TGTGCCAGCGGAAACAGGAAAACGACAGATACGCAGTATTTT. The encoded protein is CASGNRKTTDTQYF.

The CDR3 DNA follows: TGTGCCAGCAGTGACTTTATTGGGGGCTACACCTTC. It specifies CASSDFIGGYTF. The chain has TRBV6-4 and TRBJ1-2; no clear D gene. The CDR3 totals 12 residues. V shed 1 base and J shed 8 bases, with 8 bases lying between them. Germline V gene lookup returns CDR1 MRHNA and CDR2 SNTAGT.